This paragraph covers one T cell receptor beta chain sequence. What it recognizes is unknown. The CDR3 covers 15 residues. The V end lost 1 base, the J end lost 7 bases, and 14 bases lay between the germline ends. This entry comes from a study of response to subunit inactivated influenza vaccine. Study-wide points: Authors proposed each seasonal influenza vaccination draws in few new T cells.

TCRdb passed the RT-PCR reads through MiXCR, listing each CDR3 protein once. The top ten hold roughly 11% of the sample, which has about 780,000 distinct CDR3 sequences, around 18% seen once. The TCR sequence derives from a man aged 45-65 years who received an inactivated influenza vaccine. Material: PBMCs from blood, obtained roughly 5 days after vaccination. The J gene is TRBJ2-1, the V gene TRBV12-3 or TRBV12-4; TRBD2 might be the D (5 bases). The CDR3 protein is CASSLEGAGFNEQFF. CDR3 bases: TGTGCCAGCAGTTTAGAGGGAGCAGGTTTTAATGAGCAGTTCTTC.